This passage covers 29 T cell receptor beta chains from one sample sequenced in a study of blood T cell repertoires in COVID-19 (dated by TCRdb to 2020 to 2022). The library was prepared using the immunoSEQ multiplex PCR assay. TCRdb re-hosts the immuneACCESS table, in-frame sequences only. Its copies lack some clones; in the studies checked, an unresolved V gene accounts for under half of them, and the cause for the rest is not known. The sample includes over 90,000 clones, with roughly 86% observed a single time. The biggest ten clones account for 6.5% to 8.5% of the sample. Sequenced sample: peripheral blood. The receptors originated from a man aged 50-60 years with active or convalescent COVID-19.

DNA of the CDR3: TGCGCCAGCAGCCAAGATGTGGCAGGGCCCAACTATGGCTACACCTTC. Protein product: CASSQDVAGPNYGYTF. The chain is built from TRBV4-3 and TRBJ1-2; D perhaps matches TRBD1 (5 bases). Germline V gene data show CDR1 as LGHNA and CDR2 as YSLEER. The CDR3 consists of 16 residues. V lost 0 bases and J 2 bases, leaving 13 bases between the germline ends.

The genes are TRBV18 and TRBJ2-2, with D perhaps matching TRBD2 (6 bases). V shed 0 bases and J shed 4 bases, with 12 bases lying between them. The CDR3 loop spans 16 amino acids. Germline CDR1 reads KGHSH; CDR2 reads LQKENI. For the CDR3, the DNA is TGTGCCAGCTCACCACCATCGGGGGACCTCACCGGGGAGCTGTTTTTT. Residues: CASSPPSGDLTGELFF. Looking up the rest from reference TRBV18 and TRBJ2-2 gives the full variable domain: NAGVMQNPRHLVRRRGQEARLRCSPMKGHSHVYWYRQLPEEGLKFMVYLQKENIIDESGMPKERFSAEFPKEGPSILRIQQVVRGDSAAYFCASSPPSGDLTGELFFGEGSRLTVL.

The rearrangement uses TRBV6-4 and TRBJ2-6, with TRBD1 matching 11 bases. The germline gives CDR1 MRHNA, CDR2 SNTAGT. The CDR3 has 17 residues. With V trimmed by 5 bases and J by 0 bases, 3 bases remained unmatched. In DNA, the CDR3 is TGTGCCAGCAGTCCCGGGACAGGGGGCTCTGGGGCCAACGTCCTGACTTTC. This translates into CASSPGTGGSGANVLTF.

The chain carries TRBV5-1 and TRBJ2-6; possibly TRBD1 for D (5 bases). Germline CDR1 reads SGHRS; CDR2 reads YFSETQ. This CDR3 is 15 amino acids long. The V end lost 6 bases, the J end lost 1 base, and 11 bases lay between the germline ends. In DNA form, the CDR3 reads TGCGCCAGCACCGACAGAACGTCTGGGGCCAACGTCCTGACTTTC. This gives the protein CASTDRTSGANVLTF. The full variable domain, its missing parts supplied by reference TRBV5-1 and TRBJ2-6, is KAGVTQTPRYLIKTRGQQVTLSCSPISGHRSVSWYQQTPGQGLQFLFEYFSETQRNKGNFPGRFSGRQFSNSRSEMNVSTLELGDSALYLCASTDRTSGANVLTFGAGSRLTVL.

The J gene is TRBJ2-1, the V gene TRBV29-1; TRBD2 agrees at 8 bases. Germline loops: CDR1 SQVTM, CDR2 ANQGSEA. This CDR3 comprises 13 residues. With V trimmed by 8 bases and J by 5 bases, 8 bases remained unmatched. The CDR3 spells CSSEDGGDNEQFF. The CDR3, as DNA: TGCAGCTCCGAAGACGGGGGGGACAATGAGCAGTTCTTC.

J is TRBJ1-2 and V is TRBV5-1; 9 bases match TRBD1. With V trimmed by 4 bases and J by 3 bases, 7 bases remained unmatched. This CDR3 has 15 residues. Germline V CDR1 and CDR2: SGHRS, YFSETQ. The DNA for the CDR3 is TGCGCCAGCAGCCCCGGGGACAGGGAATACTATGGCTACACCTTC. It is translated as CASSPGDREYYGYTF.

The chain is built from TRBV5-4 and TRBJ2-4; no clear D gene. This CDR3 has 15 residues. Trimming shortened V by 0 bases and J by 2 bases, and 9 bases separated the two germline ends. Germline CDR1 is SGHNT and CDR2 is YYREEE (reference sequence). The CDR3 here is CASSLGAASKNIQYF. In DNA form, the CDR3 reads TGTGCCAGCAGCTTGGGCGCGGCCTCCAAAAACATTCAGTACTTC.

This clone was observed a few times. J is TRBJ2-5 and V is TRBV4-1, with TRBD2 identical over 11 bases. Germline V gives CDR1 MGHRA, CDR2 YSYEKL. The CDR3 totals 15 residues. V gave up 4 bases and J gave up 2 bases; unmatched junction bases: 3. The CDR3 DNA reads TGCGCCAGCAGCCCTAGCGGGGGGCTACAAGAGACCCAGTACTTC. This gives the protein CASSPSGGLQETQYF.

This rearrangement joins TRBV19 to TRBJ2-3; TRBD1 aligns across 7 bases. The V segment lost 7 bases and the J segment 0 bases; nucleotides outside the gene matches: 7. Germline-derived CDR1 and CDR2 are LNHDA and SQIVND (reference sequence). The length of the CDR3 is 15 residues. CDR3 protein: CASKDRATSTDTQYF. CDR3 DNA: TGTGCCAGTAAAGACAGGGCGACGAGCACAGATACGCAGTATTTT.

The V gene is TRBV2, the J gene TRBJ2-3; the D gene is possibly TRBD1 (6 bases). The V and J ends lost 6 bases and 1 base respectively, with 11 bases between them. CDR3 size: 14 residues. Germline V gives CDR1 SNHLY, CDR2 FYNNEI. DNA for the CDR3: TGTGCCAGCAGGTCACAGGGAGGCACAGATACGCAGTATTTT. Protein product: CASRSQGGTDTQYF.

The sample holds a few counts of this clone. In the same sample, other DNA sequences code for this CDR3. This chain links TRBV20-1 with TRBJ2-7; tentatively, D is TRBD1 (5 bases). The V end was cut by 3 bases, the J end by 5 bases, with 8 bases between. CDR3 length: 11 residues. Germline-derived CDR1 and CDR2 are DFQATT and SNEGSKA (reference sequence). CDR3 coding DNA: TGCAGTGCTAGTTCAGGGCACGAGCAGTACTTC. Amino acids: CSASSGHEQYF.

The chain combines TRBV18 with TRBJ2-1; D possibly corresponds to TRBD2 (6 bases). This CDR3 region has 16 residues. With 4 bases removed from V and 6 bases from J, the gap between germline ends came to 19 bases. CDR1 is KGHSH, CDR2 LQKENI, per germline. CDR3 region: CASSQPGRFGSNEQFF. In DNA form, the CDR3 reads TGTGCCAGCTCACAACCCGGGAGATTCGGGTCCAATGAGCAGTTCTTC.

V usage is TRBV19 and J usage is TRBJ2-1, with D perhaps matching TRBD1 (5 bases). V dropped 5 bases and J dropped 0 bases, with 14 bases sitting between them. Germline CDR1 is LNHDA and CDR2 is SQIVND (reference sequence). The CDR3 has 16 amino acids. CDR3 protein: CASSGQTVDSYNEQFF. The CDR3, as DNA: TGTGCCAGTAGTGGGCAGACAGTCGACTCCTACAATGAGCAGTTCTTC.

In DNA, the CDR3 is TGCGCCAGCAGCTTGGAGGACCAGGGGACTGGAAACACCATATATTTT. Translation: CASSLEDQGTGNTIYF. The V call is TRBV5-1, the J call TRBJ1-3; D possibly corresponds to TRBD1 (6 bases). The CDR3 totals 16 residues. V was clipped by 0 bases and J by 2 bases, with 12 bases between them. In germline, CDR1 is SGHRS, CDR2 YFSETQ.

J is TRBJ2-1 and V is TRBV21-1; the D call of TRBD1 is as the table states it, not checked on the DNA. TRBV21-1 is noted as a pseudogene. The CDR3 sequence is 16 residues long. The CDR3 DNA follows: TGTGCCAGCAGCAAAGCGAGGGGGAAAGGCTACAATGAGCAGTTCTTC. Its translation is CASSKARGKGYNEQFF.

Written as DNA, the CDR3 is TGTGCCAGCAGTTCGCTAGGTCGGGGCGAGCAGTACTTC. This encodes CASSSLGRGEQYF. The chain joins TRBV28 to TRBJ2-7, with D possibly TRBD2 on 5 matching bases. Per germline, CDR1 MDHEN and CDR2 SYDVKM. Trimming pared 4 bases from V and 6 bases from J, leaving 13 bases between. This CDR3 is 13 amino acids long.

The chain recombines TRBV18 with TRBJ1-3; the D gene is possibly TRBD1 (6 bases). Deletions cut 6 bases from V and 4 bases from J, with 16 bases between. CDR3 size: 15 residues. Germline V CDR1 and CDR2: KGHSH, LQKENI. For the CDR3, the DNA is TGTGCCAGCTCGCCGGACAGCTCTCCGGGAAACACCATATATTTT. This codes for CASSPDSSPGNTIYF.

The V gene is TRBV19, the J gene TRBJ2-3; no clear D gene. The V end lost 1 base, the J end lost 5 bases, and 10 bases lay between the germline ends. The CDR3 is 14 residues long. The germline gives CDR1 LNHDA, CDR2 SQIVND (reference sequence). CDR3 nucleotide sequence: TGTGCCAGTAGTATAGCTAAACGTAGAGATACGCAGTATTTT. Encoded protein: CASSIAKRRDTQYF.

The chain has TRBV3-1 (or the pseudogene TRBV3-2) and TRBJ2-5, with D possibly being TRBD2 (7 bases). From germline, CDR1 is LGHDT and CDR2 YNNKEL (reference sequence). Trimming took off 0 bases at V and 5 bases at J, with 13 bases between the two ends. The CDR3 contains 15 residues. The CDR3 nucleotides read TGTGCCAGCAGCCAAGAAAGGGGGGGCGGGGAGACCCAGTACTTC. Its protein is CASSQERGGGETQYF.

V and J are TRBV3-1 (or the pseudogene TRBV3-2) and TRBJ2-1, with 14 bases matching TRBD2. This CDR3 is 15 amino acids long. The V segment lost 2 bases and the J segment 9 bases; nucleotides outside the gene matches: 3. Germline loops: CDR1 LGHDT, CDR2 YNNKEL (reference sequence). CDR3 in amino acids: CASSQRTSGGPEQFF. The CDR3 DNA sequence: TGTGCCAGCAGCCAACGGACTAGCGGGGGGCCTGAGCAGTTCTTC.

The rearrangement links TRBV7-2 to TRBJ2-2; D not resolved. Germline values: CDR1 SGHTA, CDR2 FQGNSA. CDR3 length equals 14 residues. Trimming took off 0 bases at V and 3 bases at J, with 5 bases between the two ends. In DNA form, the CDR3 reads TGTGCCAGCAGCTTAGCCGGTTACACCGGGGAGCTGTTTTTT. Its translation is CASSLAGYTGELFF.

CDR3 amino acids: CASKGQGGAQHF. The CDR3, as DNA: TGTGCCAGTAAGGGACAGGGTGGAGCCCAGCATTTT. The chain uses TRBV19 and TRBJ1-5; TRBD1 aligns across 9 bases. V lost 7 bases to trimming and J lost 11 bases; unmatched junction nucleotides: 6. Looked up from germline, CDR1 is LNHDA and CDR2 is SQIVND (reference sequence). The CDR3 loop spans 12 amino acids.

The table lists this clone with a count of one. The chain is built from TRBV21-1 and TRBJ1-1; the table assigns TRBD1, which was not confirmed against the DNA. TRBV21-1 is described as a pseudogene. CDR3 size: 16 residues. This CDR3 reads CASSKEGQPKNTEAFF. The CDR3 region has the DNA TGTGCCAGCAGCAAAGAGGGGCAGCCCAAGAACACTGAAGCTTTCTTT.

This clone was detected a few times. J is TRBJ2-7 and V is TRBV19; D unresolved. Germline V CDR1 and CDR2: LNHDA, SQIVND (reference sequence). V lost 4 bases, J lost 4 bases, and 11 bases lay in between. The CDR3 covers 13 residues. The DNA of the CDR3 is TGTGCCAGTAGTACCTACGACTCTTACGAGCAGTACTTC. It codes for CASSTYDSYEQYF.

The DNA of the CDR3 is TGTGCCAGCAGCTTAGATTCCCGGGGGAACACCGGGGAGCTGTTTTTT. It codes for CASSLDSRGNTGELFF. The chain combines TRBV7-8 with TRBJ2-2; D possibly corresponds to TRBD2 (5 bases). V was clipped by 1 base and J by 1 base, with 10 bases between them. The V gene's germline CDR1 is SGHVS and CDR2 FQNEAQ. This CDR3 comprises 16 residues. Complete variable domain (other parts from reference TRBV7-8 and TRBJ2-2): GAGVSQSPRYKVAKRGQDVALRCDPISGHVSLFWYQQALGQGPEFLTYFQNEAQLDKSGLPSDRFFAERPEGSVSTLKIQRTQQEDSAVYLCASSLDSRGNTGELFFGEGSRLTVL.

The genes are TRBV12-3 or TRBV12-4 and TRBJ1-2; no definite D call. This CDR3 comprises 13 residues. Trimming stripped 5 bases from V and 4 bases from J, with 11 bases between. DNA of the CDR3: TGTGCCAGCAGTCCCCCGCGAGGCTATGGCTACACCTTC. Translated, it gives CASSPPRGYGYTF.

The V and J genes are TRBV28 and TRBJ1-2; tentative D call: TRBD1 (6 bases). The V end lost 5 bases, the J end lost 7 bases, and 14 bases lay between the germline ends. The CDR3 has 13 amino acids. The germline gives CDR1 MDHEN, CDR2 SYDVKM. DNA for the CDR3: TGTGCCAGCAGTCCGGACCACAGGGTTGGCTACACCTTC. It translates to CASSPDHRVGYTF.

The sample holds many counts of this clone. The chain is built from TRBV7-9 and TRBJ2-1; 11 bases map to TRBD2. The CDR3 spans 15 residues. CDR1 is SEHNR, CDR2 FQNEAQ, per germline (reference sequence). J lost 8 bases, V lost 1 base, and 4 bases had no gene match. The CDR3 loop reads CASSLVSGGADEQFF. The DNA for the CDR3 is TGTGCCAGCAGCTTAGTTAGCGGGGGGGCTGATGAGCAGTTCTTC.

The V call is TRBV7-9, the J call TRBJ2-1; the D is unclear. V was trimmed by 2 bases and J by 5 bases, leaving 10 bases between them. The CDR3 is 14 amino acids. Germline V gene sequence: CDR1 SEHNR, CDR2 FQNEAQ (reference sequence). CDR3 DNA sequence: TGTGCCAGCAGCTTATCGAGTGCGGACAATGAGCAGTTCTTC. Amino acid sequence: CASSLSSADNEQFF.